The 11 T cell receptor beta chains listed next were all sequenced from one sample in a study of cytomegalovirus exposure and HLA in healthy donors (dated by TCRdb to the late 2010s). Library method: the immunoSEQ multiplex PCR assay. For the multiplex PCR, a mixture combining 60 forward primers for TCR Vbeta segments and 13 reverse primers for TCR Jbeta segments was used. TCRdb carries this immuneACCESS record with in-frame sequences only. Its versions omit some clonotypes, under half of them owing to an unresolved V gene in the studies checked, with the rest unexplained. The sample table records about 170,000 clones; around four fifths of these occur just once. The top ten clones comprise 0.95% to 1% of the sample. The sequencing sample was made of PBMCs. The receptors were gathered from a girl aged 2 to 9 in good health and CMV-seropositive.

This chain joins TRBV4-1 and TRBJ1-1; 9 nucleotides match TRBD1. Germline lookup yields CDR1 MGHRA and CDR2 YSYEKL. The CDR3 is made up of 17 amino acids. V trimming: 1 base; J trimming: 0 bases; junction bases outside the gene matches: 6. The CDR3 DNA sequence: TGCGCCAGCAGCCAAGCGGGACAGGGTGGGATGAACACTGAAGCTTTCTTT. This codes for CASSQAGQGGMNTEAFF.

The V and J genes are TRBV4-1 and TRBJ1-5; D unresolved. CDR1 and CDR2 (germline): MGHRA, YSYEKL. The V end lost 1 base, the J end lost 4 bases, and 5 bases lay between the germline ends. The length of the CDR3 is 13 residues. CDR3 loop: CASSQVRNQPQHF. CDR3 bases: TGCGCCAGCAGCCAAGTCCGTAATCAGCCCCAGCATTTT.

This clone was observed a few times. The J gene is TRBJ1-5, the V gene TRBV19; D is uncertain. V lost 3 bases, J lost 5 bases, and 11 bases lay in between. This CDR3 is 14 amino acids long. Per germline, CDR1 LNHDA and CDR2 SQIVND (reference sequence). CDR3 sequence (DNA): TGTGCCAGTAGTATCCTCTCCCCTTATCAGCCCCAGCATTTT. Translating it yields CASSILSPYQPQHF.

The rearrangement links TRBV5-1 to TRBJ2-2; D is undetermined. V was cut by 1 base and J by 3 bases, with 16 bases left in between. This CDR3 comprises 17 residues. Germline values: CDR1 SGHRS, CDR2 YFSETQ. CDR3 loop: CASSLLGRGEDTGELFF. Written as DNA, the CDR3 is TGCGCCAGCAGCTTGCTCGGTCGCGGAGAGGACACCGGGGAGCTGTTTTTT.

The V gene is TRBV6-5, the J gene TRBJ1-2, with D uncertain. The CDR3 loop spans 15 amino acids. With 0 bases removed from V and 0 bases from J, the gap between germline ends came to 8 bases. Germline V gives CDR1 MNHEY, CDR2 SVGAGI. CDR3 sequence: CASSYSGSPNYGYTF. As DNA, the CDR3 is TGTGCCAGCAGTTACTCGGGCAGCCCTAACTATGGCTACACCTTC.

This chain links TRBV21-1 with TRBJ2-3; no check of the table's D call, TRBD2, against the DNA was made. TRBV21-1 has pseudogene status. The CDR3 contains 14 residues. The chain's CDR3 is CASSKAGVTDTQYF. In DNA, the CDR3 is TGTGCCAGCAGCAAAGCGGGAGTCACAGATACGCAGTATTTT.

V gene TRBV7-8 combines with J gene TRBJ2-7; 7 bases agree with TRBD1. The CDR3 length is 13 residues. Germline V lookup: CDR1 SGHVS, CDR2 FQNEAQ. V lost 6 bases to trimming and J lost 0 bases; unmatched junction nucleotides: 2. The CDR3 loop is CASRGQLSYEQYF. The CDR3, as DNA: TGTGCCAGCAGGGGACAGCTCTCCTACGAGCAGTACTTC.

V is TRBV23-1 and J is TRBJ2-4; a weak D match, TRBD1 (5 bases). TRBV23-1 is treated as an ORF (open reading frame) with a function not yet certain. This CDR3 has 14 amino acids. V was pared by 4 bases and J by 6 bases, with 13 bases between. Here the CDR3 reads CASSPLDTGNIQYF. The CDR3 DNA is TGCGCCAGCAGTCCCCTGGACACCGGAAACATTCAGTACTTC.

This rearrangement joins TRBV30 to TRBJ2-1, with D possibly being TRBD1 (5 bases). Looked up from germline, CDR1 is GTSNPN and CDR2 is SVGIG (reference sequence). With 1 base removed from V and 12 bases from J, the gap between germline ends came to 10 bases. This CDR3 region has 11 residues. In DNA, the CDR3 is TGTGCCTGGAGTGGGGGCCTTTTGCAGTTCTTC. Amino acids: CAWSGGLLQFF.

This clone was detected only a few times. The chain couples TRBV6-1 to TRBJ2-2, with 12 bases that match TRBD2. Losses at the gene ends were 2 bases for V and 6 bases for J; bases not matched to a gene: 1. Per the germline V gene, CDR1 is MNHNS and CDR2 is SASEGT. CDR3 length equals 15 residues. The CDR3 DNA reads TGTGCCAGCAGTGAACTAGCGGGAGGGCCCGGGGAGCTGTTTTTT. This encodes CASSELAGGPGELFF.

The V call is TRBV7-9, the J call TRBJ1-2, with no clear D. The CDR3 is 12 amino acids. Germline CDR1 SEHNR, CDR2 FQNEAQ (reference sequence). V dropped 4 bases and J dropped 8 bases, with 11 bases sitting between them. The CDR3, as DNA: TGTGCCAGCAGCTCGCAACGGTTGGGCTACACCTTC. Amino acids: CASSSQRLGYTF. Combining the CDR3 with reference TRBV7-9 and TRBJ1-2 gives the whole variable domain DTGVSQNPRHKITKRGQNVTFRCDPISEHNRLYWYRQTLGQGPEFLTYFQNEAQLEKSRLLSDRFSAERPKGSFSTLEIQRTEQGDSAMYLCASSSQRLGYTFGSGTRLTVV.